The source of this TCR beta chain is a study of regulatory T cells in long-lasting Graves disease. With iRepertoire HTBI primers and Arm-PCR of CDR3 regions, TCR beta libraries were built. Authors' analysis steps: Around 59 TRBV and 14 TRBJ segments were identified across samples. TCRdb fed the multiplex PCR reads into MiXCR, producing one record per CDR3 protein. The V and J calls and clone size come from TCRdb's table, not from the authors' own analysis. The sample has 360,000 or so distinct CDR3 sequences, approximately 12% seen once. Specified time point: newly diagnosed GD, antithyroid drugs for less than 3 months. Preparation of the TCR library used RNA extracted from PBMCs. Per germline, CDR1 MDHEN and CDR2 SYDVKM. V trimming: 6 bases; J trimming: 0 bases; junction bases outside the gene matches: 4. This CDR3 is 14 amino acids long. This clonotype was counted at least ten times. No antigen is known for it.

Study observations and caveats: Patients with persistent disease showed a bias toward TRBV28, TRBJ1-2 and TRBJ2-5.

This same sample was also part of a study on T cells in Graves' hyperthyroidism and ophthalmopathy. That study adds: Exclusion of a patient resulted from uncontrolled infection, other autoimmune disease, pregnancy or lactation. Most clonotypes expanded in thyroid above 0.001 were likewise present in blood.

This specimen was peripheral blood mononuclear cells (PBMCs), taken at new diagnosis, from a patient treated with antithyroid drugs. The gene calls are TRBV28 and TRBJ1-1, with 7 bases aligning to TRBD1. This receptor was identified in a woman under 30 with Graves disease. The chain's CDR3 is CASRPGQMNTEAFF. CDR3 bases: TGTGCCAGCAGACCGGGACAGATGAACACTGAAGCTTTCTTT.